This entry describes one T cell receptor beta chain. The antigen is undetermined. V was clipped by 5 bases and J by 2 bases; unmatched bases: 30. The germline V gene encodes CDR1 MNHEY and CDR2 SMNVEV (reference sequence). The CDR3 contains 23 residues. Construction of the TCR beta libraries employed iRepertoire HTBI primers in conjunction with Arm-PCR of CDR3 regions. TCRdb re-analysed the multiplex PCR reads in MiXCR, keeping a single row per CDR3 protein. The sample has some 450,000 distinct CDR3 sequences, roughly 17% seen once; the top ten hold around 11%. The entry originates in a study of regulatory T cells in long-lasting Graves disease. Stated time point: newly diagnosed GD, antithyroid drugs for less than 3 months. PBMCs were the source of the RNA used for TCR sequencing. Study-level findings and limits: Under persistent disease, TRBV28, TRBJ1-2 and TRBJ2-5 were used preferentially.

This sample also belongs to another study, concerning T cells in Graves' hyperthyroidism and ophthalmopathy.

The receptor comes from a young woman with Graves disease. This specimen consisted of peripheral blood mononuclear cells (PBMCs), obtained at new diagnosis, from a patient treated with antithyroid drugs. The rearrangement uses TRBV27 and TRBJ2-1; 7 bases map to TRBD2. CDR3 in amino acids: CASSPSNGGAGDPPPLAYNEQFF. The DNA of the CDR3 is TGTGCCAGCAGTCCCAGTAACGGTGGGGCGGGAGATCCACCACCGCTGGCCTACAATGAGCAGTTCTTC.